Described below is a single T cell receptor (beta chain) sequence and its context. Antigen unknown. The data originate from a study of T cell repertoires in cytomegalovirus infection. Across the whole study: It was the public TCR beta signatures that indicated both CMV infection and matching HLA type.

TCRdb redid the calling of the reads with MiXCR, one entry per CDR3 protein. The table has approximately 1,000,000 distinct CDR3 sequences, roughly 31% seen once. The sample here was cultured CD8+ T cells from PBMCs, taken from culture after CMV antigen stimulation. This clonotype was obtained from a human donor in good health (CMV status not recorded). Some clones in this sample may be carry-over from other donors' samples.

CDR3 in DNA: TGCGCCAGCAGCGGGGACAGGGGGATGTACAATGAGCAGTTCTTC. Protein product: CASSGDRGMYNEQFF. V is TRBV5-1 and J is TRBJ2-1; 11 bases align to TRBD1. Trimming took 4 bases from V and 4 from J; bases not matched to a gene: 4. The CDR3 consists of 15 residues. Germline V gene sequence: CDR1 SGHRS, CDR2 YFSETQ.